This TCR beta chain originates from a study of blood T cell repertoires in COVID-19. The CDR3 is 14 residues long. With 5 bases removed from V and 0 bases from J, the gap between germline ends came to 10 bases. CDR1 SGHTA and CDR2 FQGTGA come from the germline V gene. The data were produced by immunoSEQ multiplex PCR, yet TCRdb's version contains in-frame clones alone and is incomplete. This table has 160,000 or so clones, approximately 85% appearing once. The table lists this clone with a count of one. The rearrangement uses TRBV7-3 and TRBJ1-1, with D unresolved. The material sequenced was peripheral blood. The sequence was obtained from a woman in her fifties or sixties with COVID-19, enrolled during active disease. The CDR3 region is CASSRDNMNTEAFF. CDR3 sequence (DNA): TGTGCCAGCAGCCGAGACAACATGAACACTGAAGCTTTCTTT.